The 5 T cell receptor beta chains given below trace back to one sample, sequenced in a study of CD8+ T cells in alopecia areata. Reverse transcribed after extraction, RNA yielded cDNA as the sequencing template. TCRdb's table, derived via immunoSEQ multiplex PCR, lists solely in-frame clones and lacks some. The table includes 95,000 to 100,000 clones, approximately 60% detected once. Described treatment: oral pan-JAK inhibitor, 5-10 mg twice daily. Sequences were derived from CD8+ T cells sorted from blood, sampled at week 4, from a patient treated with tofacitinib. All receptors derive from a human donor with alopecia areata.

CDR3 in DNA: TGTGCCAGCAGCCCCTCAGGGGGCGCGGGTGGCTACACCTTC. Translating it yields CASSPSGGAGGYTF. The chain uses TRBV5-6 and TRBJ1-2, with 8 bases identical to TRBD1. V lost 4 bases and J lost 7; bases outside the gene matches: 9. Germline V lookup: CDR1 SGHDT, CDR2 YYEEEE. The CDR3 runs to 14 residues.

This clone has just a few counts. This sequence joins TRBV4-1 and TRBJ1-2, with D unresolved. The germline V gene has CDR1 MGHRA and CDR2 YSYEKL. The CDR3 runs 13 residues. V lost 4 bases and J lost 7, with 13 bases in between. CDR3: CASSPRSEAGYTF. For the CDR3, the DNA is TGCGCCAGCAGCCCGCGTTCTGAGGCTGGCTACACCTTC.

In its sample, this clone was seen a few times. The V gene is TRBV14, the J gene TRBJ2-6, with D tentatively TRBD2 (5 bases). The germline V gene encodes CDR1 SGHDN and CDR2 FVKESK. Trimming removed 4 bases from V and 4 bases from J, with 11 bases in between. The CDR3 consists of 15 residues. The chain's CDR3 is CASSPWETGANVLTF. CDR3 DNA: TGTGCCAGCAGCCCCTGGGAGACCGGGGCCAACGTCCTGACTTTC.

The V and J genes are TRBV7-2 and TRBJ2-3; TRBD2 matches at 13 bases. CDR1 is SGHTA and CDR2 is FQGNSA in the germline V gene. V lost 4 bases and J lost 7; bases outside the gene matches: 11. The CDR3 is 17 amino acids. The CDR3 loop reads CASSSNKLAGGLNTQYF. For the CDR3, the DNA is TGTGCCAGCAGCTCCAACAAACTAGCGGGAGGGCTGAATACGCAGTATTTT.

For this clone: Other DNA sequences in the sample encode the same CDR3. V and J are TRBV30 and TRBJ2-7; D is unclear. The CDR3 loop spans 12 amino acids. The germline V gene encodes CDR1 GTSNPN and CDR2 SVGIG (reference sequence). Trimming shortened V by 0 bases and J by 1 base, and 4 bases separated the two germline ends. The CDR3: CAWSVGSYEQYF. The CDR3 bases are TGTGCCTGGAGTGTAGGTTCCTACGAGCAGTACTTC.